One sample yielded the 13 T cell receptor beta chains listed below, sequenced in a study of lymphopenia after photon versus proton radiotherapy. Sequencing used immunoSEQ multiplex PCR; TCRdb keeps in-frame clones, though not all of them. The sample holds 22,000 or so clones, around 90% seen once. This material consisted of peripheral blood, taken from a patient treated with proton-based radiotherapy. All receptors derive from a woman in her 70s with pancreatic cancer. Some clones in this sample may be carry-over from other donors' samples.

The chain recombines TRBV29-1 with TRBJ1-6; a weak D match, TRBD1 (5 bases). Germline CDR1 reads SQVTM; CDR2 reads ANQGSEA. CDR3 size: 13 residues. V dropped 6 bases and J dropped 3 bases, with 9 bases sitting between them. The CDR3 DNA sequence: TGCAGCGTCAGCAGGGACTATAATTCACCCCTCCACTTT. Amino acid sequence: CSVSRDYNSPLHF. Looking up the rest from reference TRBV29-1 and TRBJ1-6 gives the full variable domain: SAVISQKPSRDICQRGTSLTIQCQVDSQVTMMFWYRQQPGQSLTLIATANQGSEATYESGFVIDKFPISRPNLTFSTLTVSNMSPEDSSIYLCSVSRDYNSPLHFGNGTRLTVT.

The CDR3 loop reads CASSPGQDYGYTF. CDR3 nucleotide sequence: TGTGCCAGTAGTCCGGGGCAAGACTATGGCTACACCTTC. This sequence joins TRBV19 and TRBJ1-2; D possibly corresponds to TRBD1 (5 bases). Trimming took off 5 bases at V and 3 bases at J, with 10 bases between the two ends. CDR1 is LNHDA, CDR2 SQIVND, per germline (reference sequence). This CDR3 has 13 residues.

This rearrangement joins TRBV19 to TRBJ1-5; D not resolved. The V end lost 3 bases, the J end lost 5 bases, and 8 bases lay between the germline ends. Germline CDR1 and CDR2: LNHDA and SQIVND (reference sequence). CDR3 length equals 13 residues. In DNA, the CDR3 is TGTGCCAGTAGTATCGGCACGGATCAGCCCCAGCATTTT. Amino acids: CASSIGTDQPQHF.

V usage is TRBV12-2 and J usage is TRBJ2-7; TRBD2, the table's D call, lacks a check against the DNA. TRBV12-2 is a known pseudogene. This CDR3 has 20 amino acids. The CDR3 loop reads CASRLAPPPDGDSISYEQYF. DNA of the CDR3: TGTGCAAGTCGCTTAGCGCCCCCCCCCGACGGGGACTCCATCTCCTACGAGCAGTACTTC.

This chain connects TRBV6-5 to TRBJ1-5; possible D gene TRBD1, 6 bases. The length of the CDR3 is 15 residues. Germline CDR1 reads MNHEY; CDR2 reads SVGAGI. Trimming removed 2 bases from V and 2 bases from J, with 10 bases in between. CDR3 nucleotide sequence: TGTGCCAGCAGTTACACCAGGACAGGCAATCAGCCCCAGCATTTT. This sequence encodes CASSYTRTGNQPQHF.

The CDR3 DNA follows: TGTGCCAGCAGCAAACCCCTCGAAACCGAGCAGTACTTC. The encoded protein is CASSKPLETEQYF. The V call is TRBV21-1, the J call TRBJ2-7. TRBV21-1 is classified as a pseudogene. CDR3 length: 13 residues.

The gene calls are TRBV9 and TRBJ2-5; D assignment may be TRBD1 or TRBD2 (5 bases each). CDR1 and CDR2 (germline): SGDLS, YYNGEE. V lost 3 bases, J lost 4 bases, and 10 bases lay in between. The CDR3 runs to 13 residues. CDR3 bases: TGTGCCAGCAGCGAAGGGACGACAGAGACCCAGTACTTC. Translation: CASSEGTTETQYF.

This clone has only a few counts. This chain uses TRBV28 with TRBJ2-1; D remains ambiguous. Germline V CDR1 and CDR2: MDHEN, SYDVKM. V lost 4 bases and J lost 8, with 6 bases in between. CDR3 length: 11 amino acids. CDR3 region: CASSSSHEQFF. In DNA form, the CDR3 reads TGTGCCAGCAGTTCCTCCCATGAGCAGTTCTTC.

This chain joins TRBV21-1 and TRBJ2-7; the table names TRBD1, a call not compared with the DNA. TRBV21-1 is a pseudogene. The CDR3 covers 14 residues. CDR3: CAKPRPGKAYEQYF. In nucleotides, the CDR3 is TGTGCCAAGCCCCGGCCAGGGAAGGCCTACGAGCAGTACTTC.

The chain combines TRBV7-6 with TRBJ1-3; D might be TRBD1 (6 bases). CDR1 SGHVS and CDR2 FNYEAQ come from the germline V gene. The CDR3 spans 16 residues. Trimming took off 1 base at V and 4 bases at J, with 14 bases between the two ends. CDR3 protein: CASSLGLQGVGNTIYF. As DNA, the CDR3 is TGTGCCAGCAGCTTAGGGCTACAGGGCGTCGGAAACACCATATATTTT.

This clone came up once. The CDR3 here is CASSPSGTQDNEQFF. Written as DNA, the CDR3 is TGTGCCAGCAGCCCATCCGGGACGCAGGACAATGAGCAGTTCTTC. This chain connects TRBV7-9 to TRBJ2-1; D tentatively reads TRBD1 or TRBD2 (5 bases each). Deletions cut 5 bases from V and 5 bases from J, with 16 bases between. The CDR3 is 15 residues long. Per germline, CDR1 SEHNR and CDR2 FQNEAQ (reference sequence).

Here the CDR3 DNA reads TGTGCCAGCAGCGGACGCCTCGATAGCACAGATACGCAGTATTTT. Its protein is CASSGRLDSTDTQYF. The chain is built from TRBV9 and TRBJ2-3; D is unclear. CDR1 is SGDLS, CDR2 YYNGEE, per germline. Trimming left V 3 bases short and J 0 bases short, with 11 bases between. This CDR3 has 15 amino acids.

This clone was seen only once. This chain joins TRBV10-1 and TRBJ2-1; TRBD1 is a possible D gene (5 bases). The V end lost 1 base, the J end lost 5 bases, and 12 bases lay between the germline ends. Per germline, CDR1 WNHNN and CDR2 SYGVQD (reference sequence). The CDR3 totals 15 residues. The CDR3, as DNA: TGCGCCAGCAGTGAGTTAAAGGGGCTCAACAATGAGCAGTTCTTC. This codes for CASSELKGLNNEQFF.